This section outlines one T cell receptor beta chain sequence together with its context. The entry originates in a study of patients and donors after allogeneic stem cell transplantation. The CDR3 runs 15 residues. J was trimmed by 5 bases and V by 5 bases; bases with no gene match: 8. Germline V lookup: CDR1 SGHTA, CDR2 FQGNSA. From the RT-PCR reads, TCRdb called clonotypes with MiXCR, one entry per CDR3 protein. The table shows about 200,000 distinct CDR3 sequences, with 41% occurring only once. The rearrangement uses TRBV7-2 and TRBJ2-3, with TRBD2 matching 9 bases. The TCR was taken from a human donor who was either an allogeneic HSCT recipient or a stem cell or donor lymphocyte infusion donor (not recorded which). It is not recorded whose cells these are; they may come from a transplant donor. The specimen sequenced was blood, either unsorted or a sorted T cell fraction (not recorded which). CDR3 protein: CASSPLAGAIDTQYF. CDR3 nucleotides: TGTGCCAGCAGCCCCTTAGCGGGAGCAATAGATACGCAGTATTTT.